The 21 T cell receptor beta chains listed next were all sequenced from one sample in a study of blood T cell repertoires in COVID-19. Produced via immunoSEQ multiplex PCR; TCRdb's table is partial and in-frame only. The sample includes about 170,000 clones, 85% seen only once; the top ten take about 3%. Sequenced sample: peripheral blood. The receptors originated from a human donor with acute or convalescent COVID-19. The donor label of this sample is uncertain.

On this clone itself: One end of the junction varies from germline; a read error may be responsible. The V call is TRBV5-1, the J call TRBJ1-1; D possibly corresponds to TRBD1 (5 bases). CDR1 is SGHRS, CDR2 YFSETQ, per germline. The CDR3 consists of 13 residues. In DNA form, the CDR3 reads TGCGCCAGCAGATTGGGGGGAGGCACTGAAGCTTTCTTT. Translated, it gives CASRLGGGTEAFF.

The CDR3 coding sequence is TGTGCCAGCAGCCATCTCCGGACAGGGGGGCAGAACACTGAAGCTTTCTTT. This sequence encodes CASSHLRTGGQNTEAFF. The genes are TRBV3-1 (or the pseudogene TRBV3-2) and TRBJ1-1; TRBD1 agrees at 10 bases. The CDR3 is made up of 17 amino acids. With 3 bases clipped from V and 1 base from J, the junction kept 8 bases outside the gene matches. Germline CDR1 reads LGHDT; CDR2 reads YNNKEL (reference sequence).

CDR3 region: CASTLDSSTEAFF. The CDR3 DNA sequence: TGTGCCAGCACTTTGGACAGTTCCACTGAAGCTTTCTTT. V is TRBV2 and J is TRBJ1-1, with D possibly being TRBD1 (6 bases). This CDR3 has 13 residues. Per germline, CDR1 SNHLY and CDR2 FYNNEI. V was cut by 7 bases and J by 4 bases, with 13 bases left in between.

The chain carries TRBV5-5 and TRBJ2-7; the match to TRBD1 covers 8 bases. Germline V gives CDR1 SGHKS, CDR2 YYEKEE (reference sequence). V was clipped by 4 bases and J by 1 base; unmatched bases: 13. The CDR3 has 17 residues. CDR3 in amino acids: CASSPRAPGQASYEQYF. The CDR3 nucleotides read TGTGCCAGCAGCCCCCGGGCGCCGGGACAGGCTTCCTACGAGCAGTACTTC.

The genes are TRBV7-3 and TRBJ2-5; 7 bases match TRBD2. Germline loops: CDR1 SGHTA, CDR2 FQGTGA. This CDR3 is 15 amino acids long. V was pared by 2 bases and J by 3 bases, with 6 bases of the junction left unmatched. The CDR3 protein is CASSLSGLAEETQYF. CDR3 nucleotides: TGTGCCAGCAGCTTATCTGGCCTAGCGGAAGAGACCCAGTACTTC.

V usage is TRBV12-3 or TRBV12-4 and J usage is TRBJ2-7; D is ambiguous. The CDR3 sequence is 13 residues long. Trimming left V 2 bases short and J 2 bases short, with 7 bases between. The CDR3 reads CASSLQRPYEQYF. The CDR3 nucleotides read TGTGCCAGCAGTTTACAGCGACCCTACGAGCAGTACTTC.

The chain recombines TRBV4-3 with TRBJ1-2; a weak D match, TRBD1 (6 bases). V was clipped by 0 bases and J by 7 bases, with 12 bases between them. The CDR3 runs to 14 residues. Germline values: CDR1 LGHNA, CDR2 YSLEER. CDR3 nucleotide sequence: TGCGCCAGCAGCCAAGAAAGGGCAGGGGTTGGCTACACCTTC. This gives the protein CASSQERAGVGYTF.

V and J are TRBV5-1 and TRBJ2-3, with D possibly matching TRBD1 (6 bases). Germline CDR1 and CDR2: SGHRS and YFSETQ. Trimming removed 4 bases at V and 6 bases at J, with 9 bases between. The CDR3 spans 12 residues. The CDR3 region is CASSPQGDTQYF. The CDR3 DNA sequence: TGCGCCAGCAGCCCTCAGGGGGATACGCAGTATTTT.

The chain is built from TRBV5-1 and TRBJ1-2; 8 nucleotides align to TRBD1. Germline V gene lookup returns CDR1 SGHRS and CDR2 YFSETQ. The V and J ends lost 4 bases and 1 base, in that order; junction bases with no gene match: 6. The CDR3 runs 15 residues. The CDR3 sequence is CASSRQGALNYGYTF. The CDR3 DNA sequence: TGCGCCAGCAGCCGCCAGGGGGCCCTTAACTATGGCTACACCTTC.

This sequence joins TRBV24-1 and TRBJ2-1, with 10 bases that match TRBD1. V shed 4 bases and J 2 bases; nucleotides not matched to a gene: 4. Germline V gene sequence: CDR1 KGHDR, CDR2 SFDVKD. The CDR3 runs 16 residues. This CDR3 reads CATSDPGQGAYNEQFF. In DNA form, the CDR3 reads TGTGCCACCAGTGACCCCGGACAGGGGGCCTACAATGAGCAGTTCTTC.

The chain is built from TRBV5-1 and TRBJ2-1; 8 nucleotides match TRBD1. The CDR3 is 15 residues long. From germline, CDR1 is SGHRS and CDR2 YFSETQ. With V trimmed by 6 bases and J by 5 bases, 10 bases remained unmatched. DNA for the CDR3: TGCGCCAGCACCCCACGGGGACAGGAAGACAATGAGCAGTTCTTC. This codes for CASTPRGQEDNEQFF.

The chain uses TRBV5-8 and TRBJ2-3, with 7 positions matching TRBD1. V dropped 3 bases and J dropped 1; count of bases not matched to a gene: 2. The CDR3 covers 14 residues. Germline CDR1 reads SGHTS; CDR2 reads YDEGEE. DNA for the CDR3: TGTGCCAGCAGCTCGACAGGGCGCACAGATACGCAGTATTTT. Its translation is CASSSTGRTDTQYF.

The chain couples TRBV5-8 to TRBJ1-2; the D gene is possibly TRBD1 (6 bases). CDR1 is SGHTS and CDR2 is YDEGEE in the germline V gene. V shed 0 bases and J shed 2 bases, with 8 bases lying between them. The CDR3 length is 14 residues. CDR3 coding DNA: TGTGCCAGCAGCTTGGGAAGGGGGAACTATGGCTACACCTTC. Translating it yields CASSLGRGNYGYTF.

V gene TRBV24-1 combines with J gene TRBJ2-2; TRBD1 matches at 10 bases. CDR1 is KGHDR and CDR2 is SFDVKD in the germline V gene. The ends lost 9 bases at V and 5 bases at J; junction bases unmatched: 8. The CDR3 has 15 amino acids. The CDR3 region is CATAKTGGRTGELFF. For the CDR3, the DNA is TGTGCCACCGCCAAGACAGGGGGCAGGACCGGGGAGCTGTTTTTT.

This chain uses TRBV4-2 with TRBJ2-7, with D possibly matching TRBD2 (5 bases). Germline assignment: CDR1 LGHNA and CDR2 YNFKEQ. Trimming took off 0 bases at V and 5 bases at J, with 23 bases between the two ends. CDR3 length: 18 amino acids. CDR3 sequence: CASSQDQRVGILPDEQYF. The CDR3 DNA reads TGTGCCAGCAGCCAAGATCAGAGGGTTGGGATTCTTCCCGACGAGCAGTACTTC.

V and J are TRBV19 and TRBJ1-5; the match to TRBD1 covers 8 bases. CDR1 is LNHDA, CDR2 SQIVND, per germline (reference sequence). The CDR3 has 15 amino acids. Trimming took 5 bases from V and 2 from J; bases not matched to a gene: 5. CDR3 amino acids: CASSPVDRGNQPQHF. DNA for the CDR3: TGTGCCAGTAGTCCCGTGGACAGGGGCAATCAGCCCCAGCATTTT. The complete variable domain, with remaining parts taken from reference TRBV19 and TRBJ1-5, reads DGGITQSPKYLFRKEGQNVTLSCEQNLNHDAMYWYRQDPGQGLRLIYYSQIVNDFQKGDIAEGYSVSREKKESFPLTVTSAQKNPTAFYLCASSPVDRGNQPQHFGDGTRLSIL.

This chain links TRBV18 with TRBJ2-7, with D hard to call. Trimming stripped 8 bases from V and 1 base from J, with 15 bases between. The CDR3 consists of 14 residues. CDR1 and CDR2 (germline): KGHSH, LQKENI. CDR3 sequence reads: CASQADIVSYEQYF. The CDR3 DNA is TGTGCCAGCCAAGCCGATATTGTTTCCTACGAGCAGTACTTC.

This chain joins TRBV30 and TRBJ1-5; D gene uncertain. Deletions cut 2 bases from V and 2 bases from J, with 10 bases between. Looked up from germline, CDR1 is GTSNPN and CDR2 is SVGIG (reference sequence). This CDR3 spans 14 amino acids. The CDR3 spells CAWSSGFGNQPQHF. The CDR3 DNA is TGTGCCTGGAGTTCCGGTTTCGGCAATCAGCCCCAGCATTTT.

The rearrangement joins TRBV5-6 to TRBJ1-1; D gene uncertain. The CDR3 covers 14 residues. Trimming removed 0 bases from V and 3 bases from J, with 9 bases in between. CDR1 and CDR2 (germline): SGHDT, YYEEEE. This CDR3 is CASSLGPGDTEAFF. The CDR3 nucleotides read TGTGCCAGCAGCTTGGGACCCGGAGACACTGAAGCTTTCTTT.

The rearrangement uses TRBV28 and TRBJ1-1; 7 bases map to TRBD1. The J segment lost 6 bases and the V segment lost 7 bases, leaving 11 bases of the junction unmatched. The CDR3 runs to 14 residues. Looked up from germline, CDR1 is MDHEN and CDR2 is SYDVKM. The CDR3 reads CASKGRGRVPEAFF. The CDR3 region has the DNA TGTGCCAGCAAGGGTAGGGGGCGCGTTCCTGAAGCTTTCTTT.

This chain uses TRBV18 with TRBJ2-2; D uncertain. The V and J ends lost 3 bases and 0 bases respectively, with 5 bases between them. The germline V gene encodes CDR1 KGHSH and CDR2 LQKENI. The CDR3 is 14 amino acids. The DNA for the CDR3 is TGTGCCAGCTCACCGAGGACGAACACCGGGGAGCTGTTTTTT. It codes for CASSPRTNTGELFF.